The present entry profiles one TCR beta chain with its context. Its antigen is unidentified. TCRdb fed the RACE reads into MiXCR, producing one record per CDR3 protein. The repertoire has tens of thousands of distinct CDR3 sequences, over 9.5% of them found once; the top ten carry roughly 15%. The sample comes from a study of human T cells and chemical hapten exposure. Germline CDR1 is MGHDK and CDR2 is SYGVNS. The CDR3 runs 14 residues. Trimming cost V 3 bases and J 4 bases, with 12 bases left between them. Stated time point: patch test 3, about 24 weeks after DPC sensitization. As to treatment: therapeutic diphenylcyclopropenone sensitization with weekly scalp DPC. Notes on the study in general: While controls formed fewer of them, expanded TCRs formed significantly more large CDR3 similarity clusters.

V and J are TRBV25-1 and TRBJ1-2, with D tentatively TRBD1 (5 bases). This clonotype was sampled from a woman aged 40 to 50 with alopecia areata. Some clones in this sample may be carry-over from other donors' samples. The source material was whole blood, sampled in connection with sensitization to the hapten diphenylcyclopropenone (DPC). The CDR3 sequence is CASSDRQMVYGYTF. The CDR3 DNA sequence: TGTGCCAGCAGTGATCGACAGATGGTCTATGGCTACACCTTC.